The rows below give T cell receptor beta chains drawn from one sample of a study of brain T cells in children with intractable seizures. The protocol was immunoSEQ multiplex PCR, while the TCRdb copy is restricted to in-frame clones and leaves out a portion. Among about 80,000 clones, around nine tenths were seen once, and the ten largest hold around 22%. Sequenced material: peripheral blood, taken at surgery. The receptors originated from a girl aged 2 to 9 with Rasmussen encephalitis and intractable seizures. CDR3s include the opening cysteine and the closing phenylalanine or tryptophan. Each record gives: CDR3 DNA, CDR3 protein, V gene, J gene, clone size, D gene. The D gene is left open where the match is weak. Some rows have no size entry. The others give once, few or many, or a class for an expanded clone.

TGTGCCAGCAGCTTAGGGATTTACGGAGACAATCAAGCCATAGGGCATCAGCCCCAGCATTTT	CASSLGIYGDNQAIGHQPQHF	TRBV7-8	TRBJ1-5	NA	NA
TGTGCCAGCAGTTTGGGGACAGGGGGTCAGCCCCAGCATTTT	CASSLGTGGQPQHF	TRBV27	TRBJ1-5	NA	TRBD1
TGTGCCAGCAGCCACGAAGGACCATACAATGAGCAGTTCTTC	CASSHEGPYNEQFF	TRBV12-1	TRBJ2-1	NA	NA
TGCGCCAGCAGCTTGGCCGGGACTCCACAAGAGACCCAGTACTTC	CASSLAGTPQETQYF	TRBV5-1	TRBJ2-5	NA	NA
TGCAGCGTTGAAGATCCGGCGGGAGGAATGGGGAATGAGCAGTTCTTC	CSVEDPAGGMGNEQFF	TRBV29-1	TRBJ2-1	NA	TRBD2
TGTGCCACCAGCCCAGCGAGGGAGCAGAACACTGAAGCTTTCTTT	CATSPAREQNTEAFF	TRBV15	TRBJ1-1	once	NA
TGTGCCAGCAGCCAAGACAGGGTCTATGGCTACACCTTC	CASSQDRVYGYTF	TRBV5-4	TRBJ1-2	NA	TRBD1
TGTGCCAGCAGCCCGGGACTAAGGGAGACCCAGTACTTC	CASSPGLRETQYF	TRBV3-1/TRBV3-2	TRBJ2-5	NA	TRBD2
TGTGCCAGCAGTATATGGATTAGGGAAAAACTGTTTTTT	CASSIWIREKLFF	TRBV27	TRBJ1-4	NA	NA
TGTGCCAGCAGCGTAGGCCACGGGATGGATTCACCCCTCCACTTT	CASSVGHGMDSPLHF	TRBV9	TRBJ1-6	NA	NA
TGTGCCAGCAGTTTCTCTATGGACAGGGCGGGACAGCCCCAGCATTTT	CASSFSMDRAGQPQHF	TRBV2	TRBJ1-5	NA	TRBD1
TGTGCCAGCAGCGACGCCTACGAGCAGTACTTC	CASSDAYEQYF	TRBV5-6	TRBJ2-7	NA	NA
TGTGCCGCAAGGACCTACACGTCCGTTCCGCAGTATTTT	CAARTYTSVPQYF	TRBV6-5	TRBJ2-3	NA	NA
TGTGCCAGCAGTCCTACTTTCGCTAGCGGCCAGTACTTC	CASSPTFASGQYF	TRBV6-5	TRBJ2-7	NA	TRBD2
TGTGCCAGCAGTCCTGGAGGAGGCGGGCGGCTTCAGTACTTC	CASSPGGGGRLQYF	TRBV28	TRBJ2-4	NA	NA
TGTGCCAGCAGTTACAGGTCTCTTACTGAAGCTTTCTTT	CASSYRSLTEAFF	TRBV6-5	TRBJ1-1	NA	NA
TGCGCCAGCAGTCGGGAGAGTGGAGAGCAGTACTTC	CASSRESGEQYF	TRBV5-1	TRBJ2-7	NA	NA
TGTGCCAGCAGCCACGCGCCTATCGGCTCACCCCTCCACTTT	CASSHAPIGSPLHF	TRBV5-6	TRBJ1-6	NA	NA
TGTGCCAGCAGCTTAGGGGGAGGGCGGTCACCCCTCCACTTT	CASSLGGGRSPLHF	TRBV7-2	TRBJ1-6	NA	NA
TGTGCCATCAAGCGGACAGCGTACACTGAAGCTTTCTTT	CAIKRTAYTEAFF	TRBV10-3	TRBJ1-1	NA	NA
TGTGCCAGCAGCACTTCGTTGACGAACGGGGAGCTGTTTTTT	CASSTSLTNGELFF	TRBV11-3	TRBJ2-2	NA	NA
TGTGCCAGCGGGAAGCGGGGAGGCAATGAGCAGTTCTTC	CASGKRGGNEQFF	TRBV12-3/TRBV12-4	TRBJ2-1	NA	TRBD2
TGCGCCAGCAGACAGGGTTCGAACACTGAAGCTTTCTTT	CASRQGSNTEAFF	TRBV4-1	TRBJ1-1	NA	NA
TGTGCCAGCAGCTCCCGGGACAGGGGGCTTGCCGGGGAGCTGTTTTTT	CASSSRDRGLAGELFF	TRBV5-4	TRBJ2-2	NA	TRBD1
TGTGCCAGTGGGACACTTAACTACGAGCAGTACTTC	CASGTLNYEQYF	TRBV2	TRBJ2-7	NA	NA
TGCAGCGTTCTTCCGACAGGGGGCTACGAGCAGTACTTC	CSVLPTGGYEQYF	TRBV29-1	TRBJ2-7	NA	TRBD1
TGTGCCAGCAGCTTAAGGTTGGGGGTTGGTAGTTCCTACGAGCAGTACTTC	CASSLRLGVGSSYEQYF	TRBV11-2	TRBJ2-7	NA	NA
TGTGCCAGCGGAGAACAGGTCCTCTATGGCTACACCTTC	CASGEQVLYGYTF	TRBV7-9	TRBJ1-2	NA	NA
TGTGCCAGCAGTGAGGGGGACAGGAAGACCTTCTCTGGGGCCAACGTCCTGACTTTC	CASSEGDRKTFSGANVLTF	TRBV2	TRBJ2-6	NA	TRBD1
TGTGCCAGTAAGTTAGTGGCTAGCGGGTCGGACGAGCAGTACTTC	CASKLVASGSDEQYF	TRBV19	TRBJ2-7	once	TRBD2
TGTGCCAGCAGCGTAGGGTCGGGGGGCAAAAACATTCAGTACTTC	CASSVGSGGKNIQYF	TRBV9	TRBJ2-4	NA	TRBD2
TGCAGTGCTAGTGGGGAGATTGGGAATCAGCCCCAGCATTTT	CSASGEIGNQPQHF	TRBV20-1	TRBJ1-5	few	NA
TGTGCCAGCAGCCAAGACCCGGCAGGGAGTGAGACCCAGTACTTC	CASSQDPAGSETQYF	TRBV3-1/TRBV3-2	TRBJ2-5	NA	NA
TGTGCCTGGAGTGTGGGACGGCTTGGAAACACCATATATTTT	CAWSVGRLGNTIYF	TRBV30	TRBJ1-3	NA	NA
TGTGCCAGCAGCCATGGACAGGGGACGAGAAGCACAGATACGCAGTATTTT	CASSHGQGTRSTDTQYF	TRBV9	TRBJ2-3	NA	TRBD1
TGTGCCAGCAGTTCCCCTGGGGAAGCTAACTATGGCTACACCTTC	CASSSPGEANYGYTF	TRBV27	TRBJ1-2	few	NA
TGTGCCAGCAGCTTAGTCAGGTACAATGAGCAGTTCTTC	CASSLVRYNEQFF	TRBV11-2	TRBJ2-1	NA	NA
TGTGCCAGCAGCTTAGTAGGGCTGAACACTGAAGCTTTCTTT	CASSLVGLNTEAFF	TRBV5-4	TRBJ1-1	NA	NA
TGTGCCAGCAGTTACGACGAACTAGCGGGCCTCAATGAGCAGTTCTTC	CASSYDELAGLNEQFF	TRBV6-5	TRBJ2-1	NA	TRBD2
TGTGCCAGCAGTTTATGGGGGAACACTGAAGCTTTCTTT	CASSLWGNTEAFF	TRBV28	TRBJ1-1	NA	NA
TGTGCCAGCAGCTTAAATCAGATGAACACTGAAGCTTTCTTT	CASSLNQMNTEAFF	TRBV11-2	TRBJ1-1	NA	NA
TGTGCCACCAGCTTCTTGAGCGAGCAGTACTTC	CATSFLSEQYF	TRBV15	TRBJ2-7	once	NA
TGTGCCAGTGGACAGGGGGCTTTTCAAAATGAGCAGTTCTTC	CASGQGAFQNEQFF	TRBV6-5	TRBJ2-1	NA	TRBD1
TGTGCCAGCAGTGAAAGCTATGGCTACACCTTC	CASSESYGYTF	TRBV2	TRBJ1-2	NA	NA
TGCGCCAGCAGCTTTGGCAAACAGGGGGATACGCAGTATTTT	CASSFGKQGDTQYF	TRBV5-1	TRBJ2-3	NA	TRBD1
TGTGCCAGCAGGGCCCTTGGGGGGAGTATGGAGACCCAGTACTTC	CASRALGGSMETQYF	TRBV27	TRBJ2-5	NA	NA
TGTGCCAGCAGCTCCTCGTTTAGCGGGAAACGGGCAGATACGCAGTATTTT	CASSSSFSGKRADTQYF	TRBV11-3	TRBJ2-3	NA	TRBD2
TGTGCCAGCAGCCTTACAGGGATAGGCTACACCTTC	CASSLTGIGYTF	TRBV21-1	TRBJ1-2	NA	NA
TGCGCCAGCCACAGGGGGACTCTGACTGGGGGCCAGTACTTC	CASHRGTLTGGQYF	TRBV10-2	TRBJ2-5	NA	TRBD1
TGTGCCAGCAGCCAAGGAGGACAGGCGGGTCAGCATTTT	CASSQGGQAGQHF	TRBV4-2	TRBJ1-5	NA	TRBD1
TGTGCCAGCAGCTTTAGCGCAGGGAGAAGCTACACCTTC	CASSFSAGRSYTF	TRBV5-6	TRBJ1-2	NA	NA